This TCR beta chain was recorded in a study of monozygotic twins with inflammatory bowel disease. CDR3 size: 16 residues. CDR1 is MGHDK, CDR2 SYGVNS, per germline. TCRdb reanalyzed the 5' RACE reads and collapses them to one entry per CDR3 protein, without DNA. This listing includes approximately 420,000 distinct CDR3 sequences. Material: blood. This chain joins TRBV25-1 and TRBJ2-3; TCRdb proposes TRBD1, but this gene call is untestable without DNA. The sequence was collected from a human donor with ulcerative colitis or Crohn's disease, or a healthy co-twin of an affected twin (not recorded which). CDR3 region: CASTSGRGLMTDTQYF.